Listed below are T cell receptor beta chains from one sample, sequenced in a study of shared clonotypes between healthy human individuals. Here immunoSEQ multiplex PCR was the method, and the copy in TCRdb shows in-frame clones only, minus some. The sample shows about 1,500,000 clones, roughly 96% of them seen only once. The sequenced sample was naive CD4+ T cells sorted from blood. The receptors shown here come from a man between 25 and 39 years old in good health. Both conserved end residues are part of each CDR3. A D gene is named only where the DNA matches it firmly. Clone size appears in some rows only: once, few, many, or a class for an expanded clone.

d_gene: -; v_gene: TRBV7-6; abundance: -; j_gene: TRBJ2-1; CDR3nt: TGTGCCAGCAGCGCCGCCCAGGTTCCCCTATCTCACGATGAGCAGTTCTTC; CDR3aa: CASSAAQVPLSHDEQFF
d_gene: TRBD2; v_gene: TRBV18; abundance: -; j_gene: TRBJ2-1; CDR3nt: TGTGCCAGCTCCCTTCAACTAGCGGGAGGGGAAAATGAGCAGTTCTTC; CDR3aa: CASSLQLAGGENEQFF
d_gene: -; v_gene: TRBV18; abundance: -; j_gene: TRBJ2-7; CDR3nt: TGTGCCAGCTCACCACCGAACACAATGGGCTACGAGCAGTACTTC; CDR3aa: CASSPPNTMGYEQYF
d_gene: -; v_gene: TRBV11-2; abundance: -; j_gene: TRBJ1-4; CDR3nt: TGTGCCAGCAGCTTAGACAGGGTTTCGACTAATGAAAAACTGTTTTTT; CDR3aa: CASSLDRVSTNEKLFF
d_gene: -; v_gene: TRBV5-1; abundance: once; j_gene: TRBJ1-5; CDR3nt: TGCGCCAGCAGCCCTAGGGGGGGGCAGCCCCAGCATTTT; CDR3aa: CASSPRGGQPQHF
d_gene: -; v_gene: TRBV7-9; abundance: -; j_gene: TRBJ2-7; CDR3nt: TGTGCCAGCAGCTTAGCTCTGGGAGACAAAGGCGAGCAGTACTTC; CDR3aa: CASSLALGDKGEQYF
d_gene: TRBD1; v_gene: TRBV5-3; abundance: -; j_gene: TRBJ1-1; CDR3nt: TGTGCCAGAAGCTCCCTTCGCCTCGAAAGGGACAGGGCGATGAACACTGAAGCTTTCTTT; CDR3aa: CARSSLRLERDRAMNTEAFF
d_gene: -; v_gene: TRBV5-1; abundance: -; j_gene: TRBJ1-1; CDR3nt: TGCGCCAGCAGCTTGGATGGGGCGCACACTGAAGCTTTCTTT; CDR3aa: CASSLDGAHTEAFF
d_gene: TRBD1; v_gene: TRBV2; abundance: -; j_gene: TRBJ2-7; CDR3nt: TGTGCCACCAACCGGGACAGCTCCTACGAGCAGTACTTC; CDR3aa: CATNRDSSYEQYF
d_gene: TRBD1; v_gene: TRBV28; abundance: once; j_gene: TRBJ1-2; CDR3nt: TGTGCCAGCAGAGGGGGCAGCTTAAACTATGGCTACACCTTC; CDR3aa: CASRGGSLNYGYTF
d_gene: TRBD2; v_gene: TRBV7-2; abundance: -; j_gene: TRBJ2-1; CDR3nt: TGTGCCAGCAGCTTATGGGCGGGAGACAATGAGCAGTTCTTC; CDR3aa: CASSLWAGDNEQFF
d_gene: TRBD1; v_gene: TRBV5-6; abundance: once; j_gene: TRBJ2-1; CDR3nt: TGTGCCAGCAGCTTGGTAGGGGGCTCTTACAATGAGCAGTTCTTC; CDR3aa: CASSLVGGSYNEQFF
d_gene: TRBD2; v_gene: TRBV6-5; abundance: -; j_gene: TRBJ2-7; CDR3nt: TGTGCCAGCAGTTCACCTAGCGGGAGATCGGACGAGCAGTACTTC; CDR3aa: CASSSPSGRSDEQYF
d_gene: -; v_gene: TRBV11-2; abundance: -; j_gene: TRBJ2-2; CDR3nt: TGTGCCAGCAGTTATAACACCGGGGAGCTGTTTTTT; CDR3aa: CASSYNTGELFF
d_gene: -; v_gene: TRBV7-8; abundance: -; j_gene: TRBJ2-6; CDR3nt: TGTGCCAGCAGCTTGTACAGGGTTTCCTCTGGGGCCAACGTCCTGACTTTC; CDR3aa: CASSLYRVSSGANVLTF
d_gene: -; v_gene: TRBV7-9; abundance: -; j_gene: TRBJ2-4; CDR3nt: TGTGCCAGCAGCCCCCTAAGGAGGAACATTCAGTACTTC; CDR3aa: CASSPLRRNIQYF
d_gene: -; v_gene: TRBV15; abundance: -; j_gene: TRBJ1-2; CDR3nt: TGTGCCACCAGCCGAGAGATTGGGGGGAGGGGCGGCTACACCTTC; CDR3aa: CATSREIGGRGGYTF
d_gene: -; v_gene: TRBV30; abundance: -; j_gene: TRBJ2-3; CDR3nt: TGTGCCTGGCACGGCTGGGGGTTCACAGATACGCAGTATTTT; CDR3aa: CAWHGWGFTDTQYF
d_gene: -; v_gene: TRBV27; abundance: -; j_gene: TRBJ1-4; CDR3nt: TGTGCCAGCAGTTCGCTGACACGCCTTGGTGAAAAACTGTTTTTT; CDR3aa: CASSSLTRLGEKLFF
d_gene: -; v_gene: TRBV28; abundance: -; j_gene: TRBJ1-1; CDR3nt: TGTGCATCTCAAAGGACTCCGGGGAACACTGAAGCTTTCTTT; CDR3aa: CASQRTPGNTEAFF
d_gene: TRBD1; v_gene: TRBV6-5; abundance: -; j_gene: TRBJ2-5; CDR3nt: TGTGCCAGCAGTTACTTTGGGACAGGGAAAGAGACCCAGTACTTC; CDR3aa: CASSYFGTGKETQYF
d_gene: -; v_gene: TRBV28; abundance: -; j_gene: TRBJ2-2; CDR3nt: TGTGCCAGCAGTTTTAGGGTCACCGGGGAGCTGTTTTTT; CDR3aa: CASSFRVTGELFF
d_gene: -; v_gene: TRBV5-6; abundance: once; j_gene: TRBJ2-7; CDR3nt: TGTGCCAGCAGCTTGGCTCTGCAGGGGCCGCCCTACGAGCAGTACTTC; CDR3aa: CASSLALQGPPYEQYF
d_gene: TRBD1; v_gene: TRBV15; abundance: -; j_gene: TRBJ2-5; CDR3nt: TGTGCCACCAGCCCCGGGACAGGGACACAAGAGACCCAGTACTTC; CDR3aa: CATSPGTGTQETQYF